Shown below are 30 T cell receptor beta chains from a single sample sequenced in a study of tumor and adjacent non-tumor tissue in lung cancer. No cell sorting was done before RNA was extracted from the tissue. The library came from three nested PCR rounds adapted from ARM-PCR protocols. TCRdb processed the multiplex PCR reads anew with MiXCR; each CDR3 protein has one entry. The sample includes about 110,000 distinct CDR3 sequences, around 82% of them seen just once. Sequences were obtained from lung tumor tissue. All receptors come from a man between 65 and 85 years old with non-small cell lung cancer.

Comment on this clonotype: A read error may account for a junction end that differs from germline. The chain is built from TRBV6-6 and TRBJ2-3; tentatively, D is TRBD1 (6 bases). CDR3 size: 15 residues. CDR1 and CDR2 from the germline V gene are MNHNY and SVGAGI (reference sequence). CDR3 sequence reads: CASSSRQGRGDTQYF. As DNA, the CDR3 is TGTGCCAGCAGTTCCCGGCAGGGCAGGGGAGATACGCAATATTTT.

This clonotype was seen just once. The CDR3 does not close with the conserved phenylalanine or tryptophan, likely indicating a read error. CDR3 in amino acids: CSVRVPARRGDNEQFL. DNA for the CDR3: TGCAGTGTTAGAGTCCCCGCTAGAAGGGGGGACAATGAGCAGTTCCTC. The chain couples TRBV20-1 to TRBJ2-1; D may be TRBD1 or TRBD2 (6 bases each). The CDR3 runs 16 residues. The germline V gene encodes CDR1 DFQATT and CDR2 SNEGSKA (reference sequence).

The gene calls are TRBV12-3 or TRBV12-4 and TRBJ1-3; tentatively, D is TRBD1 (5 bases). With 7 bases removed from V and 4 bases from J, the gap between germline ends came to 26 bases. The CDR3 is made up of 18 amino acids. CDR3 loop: CASNRPGTGICSGNTIYF. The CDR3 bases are TGTGCCAGCAATCGTCCCGGGACGGGGATCTGCTCAGGAAACACCATATATTTT.

The CDR3 sequence: CSVETGDGGSGELFF. CDR3 DNA: TGCAGCGTGGAAACAGGGGACGGGGGGTCCGGGGAGCTGTTTTTT. The chain is built from TRBV29-1 and TRBJ2-2, with D possibly called TRBD1 or TRBD2 (7 bases each). CDR3 size: 15 residues. Germline V lookup: CDR1 SQVTM, CDR2 ANQGSEA. V shed 6 bases and J shed 6 bases, with 20 bases lying between them.

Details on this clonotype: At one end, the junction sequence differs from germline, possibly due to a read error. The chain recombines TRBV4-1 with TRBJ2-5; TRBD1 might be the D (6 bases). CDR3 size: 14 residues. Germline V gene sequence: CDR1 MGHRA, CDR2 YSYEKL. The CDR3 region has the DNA TGCACCACCAGTCAACAGTGGGGGCAAGAGACCCAGTATTTC. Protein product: CTTSQQWGQETQYF.

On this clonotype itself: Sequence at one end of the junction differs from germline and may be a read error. The CDR3 coding sequence is TGTGCCAGTAGCGGGCTAGCGGGGATGGTGGAGACCCAGTATTTC. Translation gives CASSGLAGMVETQYF. The chain has TRBV12-3 or TRBV12-4 and TRBJ2-5; 9 bases align to TRBD2. The CDR3 is 15 amino acids.

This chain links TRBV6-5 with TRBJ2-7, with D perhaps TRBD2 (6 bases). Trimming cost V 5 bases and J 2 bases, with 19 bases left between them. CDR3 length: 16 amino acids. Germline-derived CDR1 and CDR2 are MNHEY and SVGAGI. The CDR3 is CASSPAGTMETYEQYF. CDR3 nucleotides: TGTGCCAGCAGTCCTGCGGGAACGATGGAAACCTACGAGCAGTACTTC.

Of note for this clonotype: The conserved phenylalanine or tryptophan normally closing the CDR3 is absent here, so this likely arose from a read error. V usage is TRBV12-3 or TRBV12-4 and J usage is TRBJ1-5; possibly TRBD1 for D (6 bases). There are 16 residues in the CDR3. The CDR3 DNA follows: TGTGCCAGCAGTATTAAGGCCTTTGGGGGCAAACAGCCCCAGCATCTT. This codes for CASSIKAFGGKQPQHL.

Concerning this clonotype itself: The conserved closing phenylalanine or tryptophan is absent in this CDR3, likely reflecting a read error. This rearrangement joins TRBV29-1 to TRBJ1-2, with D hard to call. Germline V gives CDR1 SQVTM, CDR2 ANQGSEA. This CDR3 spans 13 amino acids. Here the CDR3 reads CNVLPTGAYGYTI. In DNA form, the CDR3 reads TGCAACGTTCTCCCGACGGGAGCCTATGGCTACACCATC.

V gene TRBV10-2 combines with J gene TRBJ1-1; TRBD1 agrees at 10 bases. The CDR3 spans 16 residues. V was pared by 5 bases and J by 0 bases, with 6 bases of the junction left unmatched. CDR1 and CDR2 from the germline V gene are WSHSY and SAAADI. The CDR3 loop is CASSPGDRGMNTEAFF. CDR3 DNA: TGCGCCAGCAGTCCAGGGGACAGGGGAATGAACACTGAAGCTTTCTTT.

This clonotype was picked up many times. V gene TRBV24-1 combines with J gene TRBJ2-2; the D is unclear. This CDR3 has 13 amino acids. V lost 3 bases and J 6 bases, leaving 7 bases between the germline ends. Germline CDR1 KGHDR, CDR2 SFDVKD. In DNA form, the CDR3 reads TGTGCCACCAGTGATAGACCGGCCGGGGAGCTGTTTTTT. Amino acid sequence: CATSDRPAGELFF.

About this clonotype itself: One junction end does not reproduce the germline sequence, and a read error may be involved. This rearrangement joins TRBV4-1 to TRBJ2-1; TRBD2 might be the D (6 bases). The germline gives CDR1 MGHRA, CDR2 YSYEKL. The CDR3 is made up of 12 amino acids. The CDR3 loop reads CANSQAGNEQFF. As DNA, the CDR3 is TGCGCCAACAGCCAAGCGGGTAATGAGCAGTTCTTC.

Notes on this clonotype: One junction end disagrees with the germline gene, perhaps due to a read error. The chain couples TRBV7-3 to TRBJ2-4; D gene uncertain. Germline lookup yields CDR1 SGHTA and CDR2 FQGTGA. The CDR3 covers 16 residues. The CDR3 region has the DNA TGTGCCAACAGCCCGGACCAAGGGCTAGCCAAAAACATTCAGTACTTC. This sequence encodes CANSPDQGLAKNIQYF.

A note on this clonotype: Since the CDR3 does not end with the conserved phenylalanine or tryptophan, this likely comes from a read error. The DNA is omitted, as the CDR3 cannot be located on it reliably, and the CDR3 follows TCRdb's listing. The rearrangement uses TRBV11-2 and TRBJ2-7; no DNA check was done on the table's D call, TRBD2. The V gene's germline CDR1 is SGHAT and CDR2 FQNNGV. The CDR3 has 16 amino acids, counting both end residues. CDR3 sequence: CASSPPAGSPTYEHYS.

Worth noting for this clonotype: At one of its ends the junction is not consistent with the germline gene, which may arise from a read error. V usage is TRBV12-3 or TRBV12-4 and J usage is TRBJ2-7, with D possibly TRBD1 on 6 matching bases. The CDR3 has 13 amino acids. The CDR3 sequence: CASSLDSTYELYF. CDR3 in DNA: TGTGCCAGCAGTTTGGACAGCACCTACGAGCTGTACTTC.

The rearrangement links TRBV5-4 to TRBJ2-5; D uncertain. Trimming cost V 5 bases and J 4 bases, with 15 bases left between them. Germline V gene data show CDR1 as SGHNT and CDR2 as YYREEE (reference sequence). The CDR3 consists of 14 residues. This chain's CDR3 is CASRTERYRETQYF. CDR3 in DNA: TGTGCCAGCAGGACGGAGAGGTACCGAGAGACCCAGTACTTC. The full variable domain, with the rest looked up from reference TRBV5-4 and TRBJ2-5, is ETGVTQSPTHLIKTRGQQVTLRCSSQSGHNTVSWYQQALGQGPQFIFQYYREEENGRGNFPPRFSGLQFPNYSSELNVNALELDDSALYLCASRTERYRETQYFGPGTRLLVL.

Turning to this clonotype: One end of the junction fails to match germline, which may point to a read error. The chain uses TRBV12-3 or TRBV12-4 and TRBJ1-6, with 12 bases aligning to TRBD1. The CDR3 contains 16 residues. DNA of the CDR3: TGTGCCATCACTTCCGGGACAGGGGGCTATAATTCACCCCTCTACTTT. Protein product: CAITSGTGGYNSPLYF.

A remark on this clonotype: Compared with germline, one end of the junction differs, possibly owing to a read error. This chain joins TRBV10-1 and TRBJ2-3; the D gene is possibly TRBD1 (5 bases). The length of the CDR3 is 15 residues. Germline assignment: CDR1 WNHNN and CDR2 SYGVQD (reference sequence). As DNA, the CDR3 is TGCGCAAGCAGTGATGGGGCGGTTGGCACAGATACGCAGTATTTT. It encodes CASSDGAVGTDTQYF.

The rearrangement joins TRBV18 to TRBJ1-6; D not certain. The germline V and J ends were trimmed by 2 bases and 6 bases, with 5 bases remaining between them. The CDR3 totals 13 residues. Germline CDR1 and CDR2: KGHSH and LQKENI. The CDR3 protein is CASSPSVNSPLHF. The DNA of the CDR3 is TGTGCCAGCTCACCATCCGTTAATTCACCCCTCCACTTT.

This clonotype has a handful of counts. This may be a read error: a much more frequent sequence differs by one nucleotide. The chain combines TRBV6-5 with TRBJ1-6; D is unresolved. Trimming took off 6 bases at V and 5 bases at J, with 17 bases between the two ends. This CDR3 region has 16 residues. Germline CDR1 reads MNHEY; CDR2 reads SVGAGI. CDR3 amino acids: CASSLHYTEDNSPLHF. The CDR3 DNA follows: TGTGCCAGCAGCCTTCACTATACAGAAGATAATTCACCCCTCCACTTT.

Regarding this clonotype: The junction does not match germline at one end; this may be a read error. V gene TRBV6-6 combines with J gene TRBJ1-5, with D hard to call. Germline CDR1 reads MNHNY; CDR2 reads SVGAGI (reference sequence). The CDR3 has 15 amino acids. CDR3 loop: CGSNFRLGSNKPQHF. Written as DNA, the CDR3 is TGTGGAAGCAATTTCCGGTTGGGTAGCAATAAGCCCCAGCATTTT.

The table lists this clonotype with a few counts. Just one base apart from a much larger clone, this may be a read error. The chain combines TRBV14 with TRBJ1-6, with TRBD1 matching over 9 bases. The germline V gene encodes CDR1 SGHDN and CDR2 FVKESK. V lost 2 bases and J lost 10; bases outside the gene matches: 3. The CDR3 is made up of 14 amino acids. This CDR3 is CASSQTGGKSPLHF. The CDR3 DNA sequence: TGTGCCAGCAGCCAAACAGGGGGCAAGTCACCCCTCCACTTT.

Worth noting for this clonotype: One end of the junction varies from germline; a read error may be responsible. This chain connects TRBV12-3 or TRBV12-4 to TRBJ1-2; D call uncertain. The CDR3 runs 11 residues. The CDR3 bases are TGTGCCAGCACCCTGGGAGATGTATACACTTTC. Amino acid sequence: CASTLGDVYTF.

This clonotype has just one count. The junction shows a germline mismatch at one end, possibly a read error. CDR3 region: CASSYIGEYGYIF. The CDR3 DNA is TGTGCCAGCAGTTACATAGGAGAATATGGCTACATCTTC. The V and J genes are TRBV6-5 and TRBJ1-2, with no clear D. The V gene's germline CDR1 is MNHEY and CDR2 SVGAGI. The CDR3 covers 13 residues.

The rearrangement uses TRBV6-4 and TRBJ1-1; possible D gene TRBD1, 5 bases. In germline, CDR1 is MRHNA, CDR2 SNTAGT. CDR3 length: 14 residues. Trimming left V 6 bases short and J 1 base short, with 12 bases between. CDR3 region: CASSPGRANTEAFF. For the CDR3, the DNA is TGTGCCAGCAGCCCGGGACGAGCGAACACTGAAGCTTTCTTT.

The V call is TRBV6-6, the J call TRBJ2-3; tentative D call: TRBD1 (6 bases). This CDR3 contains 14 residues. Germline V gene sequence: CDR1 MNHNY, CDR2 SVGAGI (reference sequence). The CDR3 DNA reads TGTGTAAGCAGTTCAAGACAGGACACAGATACGCAGTATTTT. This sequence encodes CVSSSRQDTDTQYF.

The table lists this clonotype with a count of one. CDR3 coding DNA: TGTGCCAGCAGCTTAGAGTGGCTCTACAATGAGCAGTTCTTC. Its translation: CASSLEWLYNEQFF. The chain recombines TRBV7-2 with TRBJ2-1; unclear D gene. The germline gives CDR1 SGHTA, CDR2 FQGNSA. The V end was cut by 1 base, the J end by 3 bases, with 7 bases between. The CDR3 is 14 amino acids. Supplemented by reference TRBV7-2 and TRBJ2-1, the full variable domain reads GAGVSQSPSNKVTEKGKDVELRCDPISGHTALYWYRQSLGQGLEFLIYFQGNSAPDKSGLPSDRFSAERTGGSVSTLTIQRTQQEDSAVYLCASSLEWLYNEQFFGPGTRLTVL.

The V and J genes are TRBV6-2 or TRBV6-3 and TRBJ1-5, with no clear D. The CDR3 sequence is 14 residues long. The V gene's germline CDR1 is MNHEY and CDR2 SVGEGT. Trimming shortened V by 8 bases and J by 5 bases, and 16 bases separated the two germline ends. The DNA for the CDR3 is TGTGCCAGCTGTGGGGTTAATAGAGATCAGCCCCAGCATTTT. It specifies CASCGVNRDQPQHF.

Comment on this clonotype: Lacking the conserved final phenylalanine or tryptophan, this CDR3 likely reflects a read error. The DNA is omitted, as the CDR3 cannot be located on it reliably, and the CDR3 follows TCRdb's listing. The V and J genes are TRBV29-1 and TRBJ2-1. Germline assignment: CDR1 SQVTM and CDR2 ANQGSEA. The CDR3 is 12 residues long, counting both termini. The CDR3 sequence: CKAIGLYNEEFI.

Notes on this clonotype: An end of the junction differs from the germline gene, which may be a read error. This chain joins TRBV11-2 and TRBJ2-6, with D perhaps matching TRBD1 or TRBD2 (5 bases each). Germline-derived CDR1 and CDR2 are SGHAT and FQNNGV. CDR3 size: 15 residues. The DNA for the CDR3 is TGTGCCAGCAGCACGAGGATCTCCGGGGCTAACGTCCTGACTTTC. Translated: CASSTRISGANVLTF.